These 2 T cell receptor beta chains originate from one sample sequenced in a study of tumor-infiltrating lymphocytes in primary liver carcinoma. The input was roughly 0.5 ug total RNA; TCR beta cDNA was made from it with a constant-region primer. Modified slightly, ARM-PCR produced TCR beta libraries over three nested multiplex PCR rounds. Researchers ran the first two PCR rounds for roughly 11 cycles each with TRBV1-TRBV30 forward primers and a C-beta reverse primer. TCRdb passed the multiplex PCR reads through MiXCR, listing each CDR3 protein once. The table has tens of thousands of distinct CDR3 sequences, over 75% seen once. Without any cell sorting, about 18-30 mg of bulk tissue yielded co-extracted RNA and DNA. Sequencing input: liver tumor tissue from sampling region 5. Subset indicated: tumor region T5, tumor centre. The receptors derive from a man between 40 and 49 years old with primary liver carcinoma and hepatitis B virus infection.

A word on this clonotype: A read error may produce the germline difference seen at one junction end. The DNA for the CDR3 is TGCGTCAGCAGCCAGACCGGTAACACTGAAGCTTTCTTT. It yields the protein CVSSQTGNTEAFF. J is TRBJ1-1 and V is TRBV5-1, with no clear D. Germline V lookup: CDR1 SGHRS, CDR2 YFSETQ. This CDR3 has 13 residues.

This rearrangement joins TRBV11-2 to TRBJ2-4; D might be TRBD1 (6 bases). The V and J ends lost 0 bases and 9 bases respectively, with 21 bases between them. CDR3 length: 17 amino acids. Germline V gene lookup returns CDR1 SGHAT and CDR2 FQNNGV. Here the CDR3 reads CASSLERTALARIIQYF. CDR3 nucleotides: TGTGCCAGCAGCTTAGAGCGGACAGCTCTAGCCAGAATCATTCAGTACTTC.